This T cell receptor beta chain came from a study of blood T cells in healthy people across ages (dated by TCRdb to about 2015). Broadly, across the study: In model experiments, template switching captured roughly one uniquely barcoded TCR beta cDNA molecule for every two T cells. Donors of different ages were randomly distributed across sequencing lanes to avoid experimental bias. Using the same blood draw, the study looked at two additional independent replicas of 1 million unique cDNA reads for two donors, one aged 18 to 29 and the other aged 80 or older. The donors were divided into four age groups: young (average approximately 17 years), middle-aged (around 41), aged (62) and long-lived (82). Age-related changes in TCR beta repertoire diversity were measured in the study by deep sequencing normalized with unique cDNA molecular identifiers.

A word on this clonotype: Its antigen target is currently unknown. Within one base of it there is no much larger clone, and no base qualities were kept.

Preparation of the library involved 5' RACE. The instrument given in TCRdb is Illumina HiSeq 2500. A second PCR of roughly 7 to 12 cycles was run with a J-beta primer mix and a sample-barcoded 5' primer. A template-switch 5' adaptor carrying 12 random nucleotides introduced a unique molecular identifier onto each TCR beta cDNA molecule. Each sample yielded at least 2.5 million CDR3-containing paired-end reads. First-strand cDNA synthesis was performed from all RNA using the Mint cDNA synthesis kit, with priming by a TRBC-specific oligonucleotide. All cDNA was treated with uracil-DNA glycosylase and then went through a first 18-cycle PCR with the universal primers M1SS and BC2_uni_R. In the authors' own workflow: Normalization of each sample was performed by random selection of 1 million high-quality reads, each carrying a distinct molecular identifier. Reads with shared molecular identifiers were discarded instead of being binned into consensus sequences. MiTCR, with a Q25 quality threshold and the strictest error-elimination algorithm, was used for CDR3 identification, clonotype clustering and error correction. A nonparametric unseen species model using Euler transformation provided a lower-bound estimate of total TCR beta diversity. TCRdb reprocessing: public reads trimmed at Q25 with fastp, clones called with MiXCR, in-frame beta chains kept. Each entry is one CDR3 protein sequence, shown with its most common DNA and genes. These V and J calls rely on TCRdb rather than the paper's analysis. This sample comprises over a million distinct CDR3 sequences, less than 50% of them detected only once. The ten largest clones take up under 20% of the sample.

Overall study outcomes, separate from this receptor: Observed TCR beta diversity correlated strongly with the percentage of naive T cells measured by flow cytometry. The long-lived group showed more naive CD4+ T cells, fewer expanded clones and increased TCR diversity than the aged group, suggesting age selection. Bulk unsorted PBMC profiling prevented conclusive comparison of naive and antigen-experienced compartments. Because the CMV infection status of the donors was unknown, age-related changes in expanded clonotypes may potentially have been confounded. As age increased, observed TCR beta diversity per million T cells dropped in a roughly linear way, and a significant reduction was already evident by age roughly 40. Estimates of total diversity based on one million sequenced T cells were considered lower bounds and underestimates.

Trimming accounts for 4 bases at V and 2 bases at J, while the number of junction bases matched to no gene is 18. Via the germline V gene (reference sequence), CDR1 is DFQATT and CDR2 SNEGSKA. The CDR3 runs 18 residues from the cysteine to the phenylalanine. CDR3 DNA only is kept here, 54 bases in frame from base 1. Systemically healthy Caucasian individuals from Russia, 35 to 50 in total and aged 6 to 90 years, were included as donors. Approximately 9.3 milliliters of peripheral blood were collected from each donor into EDTA-treated Vacutainer tubes. Ficoll-Paque density-gradient centrifugation was used to isolate PBMCs, with at least 7 million per sample. Trizol reagent was used to extract total RNA from PBMCs, with at least 5 micrograms per sample. For every donor, an aliquot of PBMCs went through flow cytometry to measure the percentages of naive CD45RAhigh/CD27high T cells.

This TCR was sampled from a woman aged 55 to 70 in good health. Sequencing used blood. The chain is assembled from TRBV20-1 and TRBJ2-3; 7 nucleotides in the junction match TRBD2. The CDR3 here reads CSATPTSLDRFTTDTQYF. The nucleotide sequence is given as TGCAGTGCTACCCCGACTAGCCTAGACCGCTTTACCACAGATACGCAGTATTTT.